This T cell receptor beta chain was sequenced during a study of blood T cell repertoires in COVID-19 (dated by TCRdb to about 2020). In the study overall: The collaborator samples originated in the United States, Italy and Spain and spanned the acute and convalescent phases of COVID-19. The prospective study material was composed of cDNA or gDNA derived from T cells, B-cell-depleted T cells, or PBMCs. Where available, HLA class I and class II types were obtained from metadata supplied by the sample provider rather than from assay-based typing. The dataset comprised deeply sampled blood TCRbeta repertoires from subjects exposed to, actively infected with, or recovered from COVID-19. Nearly every sample came with metadata listing a de-identified subject ID, COVID-19 status, age in years and sex. The samples were drawn from the first 160 participants of the ongoing ImmuneRACE study and from 1,254 subjects provided by 6 global collaborators. A freely available public database, intended as a resource for researchers studying the immune response to SARS-CoV-2, is where the repertoires were released.

The CDR1 and CDR2 encoded by the germline V gene are MGHRA and YSYEKL. Inclusive of the bounding cysteine and phenylalanine, the CDR3 is 16 residues long. Only the CDR3 portion is preserved as DNA: 48 bases, with reading frame beginning at the first base. V is pared back by 0 bases and J by 4 bases, with 15 bases lying between the germline termini. TCRbeta CDR3 regions were amplified from genomic DNA by means of the immunoSEQ Assay, a bias-controlled multiplex PCR. The authors' analysis ran thus. Nucleated cell counts per sample were estimated from amplification of reference gene primers within the assay. To quantify the absolute abundance of each unique TCRbeta CDR3 rearrangement, sequence reads were collapsed and filtered. For each sample, productive Simpson clonality was calculated as the square root of Simpson's diversity index across productive rearrangements. Here the immuneACCESS table is served through TCRdb, limited to in-frame sequences with V and J called. Missing clones are a known gap in these copies; in checked studies unresolved V genes cover under half, and the rest lacks a known reason. The DNA was the basis for D and trimming; V, J and clone size are from that table. This sample gives some 48,000 clones in total; about 80% of them show up just once. Of the sample, 40% to 55% falls within the top ten clones.

Collaborating institutions collected whole blood in K2EDTA tubes following their own protocols. For TCRbeta analysis, collaborators shipped samples in one of three forms: frozen whole blood, isolated PBMCs, or DNA extracted from either of those sample types. What the study reported, not specific to this receptor: The quantity of clinical and demographic metadata differed by source and by participant and was supplied without curation.

This clone has a single count. Its antigen is not yet known. No base-level quality is on record; no much larger clone is a single base apart. The rearranged chain carries TRBV4-1 and TRBJ2-5; D gene: possibly TRBD1, on 5 matching bases. The sample comprised peripheral blood. This TCR was recovered from a human donor in a cohort sampled during active COVID-19. The nucleotides are TGCGCCAGCAGCCAAGATGTGGCAGGGCGCGGAGAGACCCAGTACTTC. This translates into CASSQDVAGRGETQYF.